This TCR beta chain is from a study of T cells after posttransplantation cyclophosphamide. Study conclusions and caveats: Later blood repertoires were often dominated by clones from the donor CD8+ memory compartment.

The CDR3 runs 16 residues. The germline gives CDR1 LNHDA, CDR2 SQIVND (reference sequence). V was trimmed by 0 bases and J by 7 bases, leaving 16 bases between them. Worth noting for this clone: What it recognizes is unknown.

Measured with immunoSEQ multiplex PCR; TCRdb has only the in-frame clones, and not every one. Among 25,000 to 35,000 clones listed, roughly 85% were seen once. Sequencing used PBMCs. The chain combines TRBV19 with TRBJ1-5, with a weak D call TRBD1 (5 bases). The receptor's source is a man aged 50 to 59. Here the CDR3 DNA reads TGTGCCAGTAGTATAGATCTTCCTCAGGGAAAACAGCCCCAGCATTTT. This encodes CASSIDLPQGKQPQHF. Complete variable domain (other parts from reference TRBV19 and TRBJ1-5): DGGITQSPKYLFRKEGQNVTLSCEQNLNHDAMYWYRQDPGQGLRLIYYSQIVNDFQKGDIAEGYSVSREKKESFPLTVTSAQKNPTAFYLCASSIDLPQGKQPQHFGDGTRLSIL.